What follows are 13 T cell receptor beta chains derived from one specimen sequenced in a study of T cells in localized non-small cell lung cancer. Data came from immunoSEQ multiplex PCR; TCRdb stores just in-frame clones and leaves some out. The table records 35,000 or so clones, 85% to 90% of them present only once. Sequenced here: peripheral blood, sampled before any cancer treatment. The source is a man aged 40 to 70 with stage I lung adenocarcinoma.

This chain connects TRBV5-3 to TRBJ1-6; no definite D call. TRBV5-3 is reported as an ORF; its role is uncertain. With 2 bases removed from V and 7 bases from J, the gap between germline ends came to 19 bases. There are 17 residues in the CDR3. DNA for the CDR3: TGTGCCAGAAGCTTCCCCCCCCGGGGAACGTTAAATTCACCCCTCCACTTT. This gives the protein CARSFPPRGTLNSPLHF.

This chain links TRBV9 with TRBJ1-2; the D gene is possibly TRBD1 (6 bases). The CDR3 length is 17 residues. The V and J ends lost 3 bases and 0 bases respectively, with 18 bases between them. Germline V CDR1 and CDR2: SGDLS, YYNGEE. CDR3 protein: CASSGGDRRVPNYGYTF. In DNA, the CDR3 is TGTGCCAGCAGCGGAGGAGACAGGAGGGTACCTAACTATGGCTACACCTTC.

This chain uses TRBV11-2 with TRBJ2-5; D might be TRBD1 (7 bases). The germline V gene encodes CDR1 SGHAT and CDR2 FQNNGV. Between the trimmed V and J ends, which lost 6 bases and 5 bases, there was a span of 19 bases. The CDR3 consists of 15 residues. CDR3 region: CASRKPGGGAETQYF. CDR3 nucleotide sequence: TGTGCCAGCAGAAAACCAGGGGGAGGAGCGGAGACCCAGTACTTC.

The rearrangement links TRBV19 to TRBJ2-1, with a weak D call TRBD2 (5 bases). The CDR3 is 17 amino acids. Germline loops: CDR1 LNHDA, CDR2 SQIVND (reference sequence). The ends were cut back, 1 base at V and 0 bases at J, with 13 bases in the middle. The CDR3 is CASSIGVLGSSYNEQFF. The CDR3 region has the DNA TGTGCCAGTAGTATAGGGGTTTTGGGGAGCTCCTACAATGAGCAGTTCTTC. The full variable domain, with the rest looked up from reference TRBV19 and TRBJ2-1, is DGGITQSPKYLFRKEGQNVTLSCEQNLNHDAMYWYRQDPGQGLRLIYYSQIVNDFQKGDIAEGYSVSREKKESFPLTVTSAQKNPTAFYLCASSIGVLGSSYNEQFFGPGTRLTVL.

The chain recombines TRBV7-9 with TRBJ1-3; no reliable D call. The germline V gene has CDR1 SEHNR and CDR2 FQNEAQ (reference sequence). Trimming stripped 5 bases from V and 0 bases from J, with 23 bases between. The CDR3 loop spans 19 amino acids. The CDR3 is CASSPAQVYHRDSGNTIYF. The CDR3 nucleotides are TGTGCCAGCAGCCCGGCGCAGGTTTACCATCGGGACTCTGGAAACACCATATATTTT.

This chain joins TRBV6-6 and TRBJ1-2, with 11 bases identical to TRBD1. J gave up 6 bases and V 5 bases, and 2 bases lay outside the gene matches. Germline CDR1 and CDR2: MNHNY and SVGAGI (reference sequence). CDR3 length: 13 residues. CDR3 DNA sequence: TGTGCCAGCAGTGGACAGGGGGCAGATGGCTACACCTTC. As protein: CASSGQGADGYTF.

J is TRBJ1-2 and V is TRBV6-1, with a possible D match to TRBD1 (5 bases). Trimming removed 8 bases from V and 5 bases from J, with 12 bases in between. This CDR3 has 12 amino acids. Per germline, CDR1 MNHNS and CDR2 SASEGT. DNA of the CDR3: TGTGCCAGCTCCTCGCAGGGATATGGCTACACCTTC. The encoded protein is CASSSQGYGYTF.

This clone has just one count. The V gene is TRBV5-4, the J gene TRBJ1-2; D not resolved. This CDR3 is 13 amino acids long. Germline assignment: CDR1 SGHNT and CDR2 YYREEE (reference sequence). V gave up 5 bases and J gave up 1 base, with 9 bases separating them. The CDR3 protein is CASSNRNNYGYTF. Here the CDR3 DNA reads TGTGCCAGCAGTAACAGAAATAACTATGGCTACACCTTC.

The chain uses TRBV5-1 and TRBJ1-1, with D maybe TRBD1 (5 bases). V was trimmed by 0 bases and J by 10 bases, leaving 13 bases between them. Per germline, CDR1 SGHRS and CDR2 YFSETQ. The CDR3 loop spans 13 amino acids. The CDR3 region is CASSLASRERAFF. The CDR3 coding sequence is TGCGCCAGCAGCTTGGCTTCCAGGGAACGAGCTTTCTTT.

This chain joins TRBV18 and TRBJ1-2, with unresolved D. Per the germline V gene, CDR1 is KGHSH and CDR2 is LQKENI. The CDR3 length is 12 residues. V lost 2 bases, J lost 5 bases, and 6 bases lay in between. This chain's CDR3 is CASSPKGYGYTF. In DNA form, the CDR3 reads TGTGCCAGCTCACCAAAAGGATATGGCTACACCTTC.

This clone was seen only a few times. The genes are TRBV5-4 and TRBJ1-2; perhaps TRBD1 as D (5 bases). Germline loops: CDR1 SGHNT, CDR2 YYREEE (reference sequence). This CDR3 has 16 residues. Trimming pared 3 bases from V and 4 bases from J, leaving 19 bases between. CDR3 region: CASSSVGQGDAYGYTF. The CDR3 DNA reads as TGTGCCAGCAGCTCGGTAGGGCAGGGTGATGCCTATGGCTACACCTTC.

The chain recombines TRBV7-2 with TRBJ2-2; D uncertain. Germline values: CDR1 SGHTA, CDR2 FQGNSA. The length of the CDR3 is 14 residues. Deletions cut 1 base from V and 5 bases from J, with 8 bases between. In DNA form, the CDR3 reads TGTGCCAGCAGCTTAGTTGAGTTTACCGGGGAGCTGTTTTTT. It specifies CASSLVEFTGELFF. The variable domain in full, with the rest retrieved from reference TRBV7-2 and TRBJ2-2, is GAGVSQSPSNKVTEKGKDVELRCDPISGHTALYWYRQSLGQGLEFLIYFQGNSAPDKSGLPSDRFSAERTGGSVSTLTIQRTQQEDSAVYLCASSLVEFTGELFFGEGSRLTVL.

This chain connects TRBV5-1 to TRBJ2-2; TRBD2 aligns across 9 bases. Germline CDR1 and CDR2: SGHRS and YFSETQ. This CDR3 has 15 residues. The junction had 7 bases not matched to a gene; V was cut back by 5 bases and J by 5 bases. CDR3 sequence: CASSSKRGDTGELFF. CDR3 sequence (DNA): TGCGCCAGCAGTTCCAAGCGGGGGGATACCGGGGAGCTGTTTTTT.